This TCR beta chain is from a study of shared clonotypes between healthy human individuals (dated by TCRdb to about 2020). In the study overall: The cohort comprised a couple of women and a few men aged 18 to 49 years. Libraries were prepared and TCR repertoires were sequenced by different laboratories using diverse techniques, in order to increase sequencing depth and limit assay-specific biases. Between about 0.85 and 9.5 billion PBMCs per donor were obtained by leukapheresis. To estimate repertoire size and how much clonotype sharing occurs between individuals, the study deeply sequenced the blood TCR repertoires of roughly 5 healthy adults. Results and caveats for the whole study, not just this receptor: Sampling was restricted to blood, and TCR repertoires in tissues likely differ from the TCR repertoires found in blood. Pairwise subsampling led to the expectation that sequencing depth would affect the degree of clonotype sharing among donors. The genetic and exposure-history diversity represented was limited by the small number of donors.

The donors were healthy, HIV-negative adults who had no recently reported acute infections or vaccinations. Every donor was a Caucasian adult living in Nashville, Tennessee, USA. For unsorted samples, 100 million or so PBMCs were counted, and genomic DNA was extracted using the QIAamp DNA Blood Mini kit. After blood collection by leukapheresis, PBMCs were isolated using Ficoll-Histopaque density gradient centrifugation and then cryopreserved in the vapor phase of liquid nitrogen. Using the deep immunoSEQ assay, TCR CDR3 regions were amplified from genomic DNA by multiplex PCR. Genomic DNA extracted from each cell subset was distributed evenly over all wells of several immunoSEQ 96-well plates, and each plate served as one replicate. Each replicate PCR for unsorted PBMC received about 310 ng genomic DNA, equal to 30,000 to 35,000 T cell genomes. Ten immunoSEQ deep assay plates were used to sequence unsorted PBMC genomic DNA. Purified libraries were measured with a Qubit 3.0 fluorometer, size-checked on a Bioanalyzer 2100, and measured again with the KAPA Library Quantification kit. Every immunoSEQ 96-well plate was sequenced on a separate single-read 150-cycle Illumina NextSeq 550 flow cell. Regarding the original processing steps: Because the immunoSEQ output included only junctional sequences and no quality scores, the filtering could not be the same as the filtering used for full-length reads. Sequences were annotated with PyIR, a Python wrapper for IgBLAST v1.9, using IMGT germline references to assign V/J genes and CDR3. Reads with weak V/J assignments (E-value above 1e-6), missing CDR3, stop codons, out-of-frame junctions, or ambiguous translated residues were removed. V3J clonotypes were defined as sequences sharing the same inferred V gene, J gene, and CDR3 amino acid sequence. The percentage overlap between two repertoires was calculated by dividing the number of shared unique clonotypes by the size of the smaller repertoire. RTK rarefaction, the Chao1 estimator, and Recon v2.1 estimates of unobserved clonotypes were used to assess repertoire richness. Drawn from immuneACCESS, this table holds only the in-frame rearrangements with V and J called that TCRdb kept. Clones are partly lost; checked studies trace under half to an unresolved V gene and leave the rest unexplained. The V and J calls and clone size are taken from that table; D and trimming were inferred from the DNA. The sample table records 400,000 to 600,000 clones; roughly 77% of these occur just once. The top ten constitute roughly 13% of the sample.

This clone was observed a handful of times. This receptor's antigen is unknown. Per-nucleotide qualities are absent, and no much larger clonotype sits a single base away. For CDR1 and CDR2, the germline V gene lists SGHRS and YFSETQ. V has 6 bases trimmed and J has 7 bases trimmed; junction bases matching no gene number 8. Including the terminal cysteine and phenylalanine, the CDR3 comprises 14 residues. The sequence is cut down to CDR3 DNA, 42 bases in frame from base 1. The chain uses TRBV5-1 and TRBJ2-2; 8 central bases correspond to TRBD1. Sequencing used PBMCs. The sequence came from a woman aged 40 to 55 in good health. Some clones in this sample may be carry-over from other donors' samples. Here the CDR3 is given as CASTPDRAGGELFF. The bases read TGCGCCAGCACCCCGGACAGGGCTGGCGGGGAGCTGTTTTTT.